The clone carrying this T cell receptor (beta chain) was recorded many times. Its antigen remains unidentified. This entry comes from a study of regulatory T cells in long-lasting Graves disease. The study, taken as a whole, reports: Whereas about a thousand public clonotypes were shared by new patients, persistent patients shared more, at under 3,000. Persistent Graves' patients had lower TCR diversity than newly diagnosed ones.

The authors built TCR beta libraries using iRepertoire HTBI primers and Arm-PCR of CDR3 regions. Using its own MiXCR run on the multiplex PCR reads, TCRdb lists one record per CDR3 protein. The profile covers hundreds of thousands of distinct CDR3 sequences, with about a sixth appearing a single time and 22% taken by the ten largest. Time point indicated: newly diagnosed GD, antithyroid drugs for less than 3 months. After RNA was extracted from PBMCs, the TCR library was made from it. The diagnosis of Graves' disease used American Thyroid Association guidelines. Patients were enrolled at an endocrinology department in Xi'an, China. The receptor's source is a female donor with Graves disease. Specimen: peripheral blood mononuclear cells (PBMCs), collected at new diagnosis, from a patient treated with antithyroid drugs.

CDR3 loop: CASSFQGRLLAIQYF. The DNA of the CDR3 is TGTGCCAGCAGTTTTCAGGGTCGGCTGTTGGCCATTCAGTACTTC. V usage is TRBV28 and J usage is TRBJ2-4, with a weak D call TRBD1 (5 bases). The CDR3 runs to 15 residues. Germline-derived CDR1 and CDR2 are MDHEN and SYDVKM. V was shortened by 3 bases and J by 9 bases, with 18 bases between the two germline ends. Filled out from reference TRBV28 and TRBJ2-4, the complete variable domain reads DVKVTQSSRYLVKRTGEKVFLECVQDMDHENMFWYRQDPGLGLRLIYFSYDVKMKEKGDIPEGYSVSREKKERFSLILESASTNQTSMYLCASSFQGRLLAIQYFGAGTRLSVL.